This TCR beta chain was sequenced in a study of T cells in Graves' hyperthyroidism and ophthalmopathy. The wider study: Peripheral blood collection took place at initial diagnosis, before any treatment.

Amplified TCR beta CDR3 regions derived from RNA transcripts. First-round RT-PCR of the TCR CDR3 relied on the HTBI primer set. A single record per CDR3 protein comes from TCRdb applying MiXCR to the multiplex PCR reads. The table has fewer than 250,000 distinct CDR3 sequences, more than 20% seen once. Whole-study results and caveats: The majority of expanded thyroid clonotypes above 0.001 also appeared in blood. Ophthalmopathy was told apart from stable hyperthyroidism by a 13 V-J model.

Based on clinical symptoms, serum thyroxine and TRAb, thyroid ultrasound and orbital computed tomography, diagnoses were reached. At least ten counts were recorded for this clonotype. Its antigen is unknown. Sequencing was performed on blood. This TCR was recovered from a middle-aged woman with Graves' ophthalmopathy.

CDR3 region: CASSAQDSGNTIYF. The CDR3 DNA follows: TGTGCCAGCAGTGCCCAGGACTCTGGAAACACCATATATTTT. The V and J genes are TRBV28 and TRBJ1-3; no clear D. V dropped 5 bases and J dropped 0 bases, with 8 bases sitting between them. CDR1 is MDHEN, CDR2 SYDVKM, per germline. The CDR3 totals 14 residues.